This is a list of T cell receptor beta chains from one sample in a study of control samples from healthy donors and cancer patients. This table comes from immunoSEQ multiplex PCR, and its TCRdb copy is limited to in-frame clones, with some not included. Here the sample spans around 150,000 clones, approximately 86% being singletons. Sequencing was performed on blood. The origin of the receptors is a man between 18 and 35 years old in good health. Each CDR3 is given with its conserved first and last residue. D genes are given only for firm matches. The size of a clone is reported for some rows only, either as once, few or many, or as a class for expanded clones.

abundance	d_gene	j_gene	v_gene	CDR3nt	CDR3aa
.	.	TRBJ1-1	TRBV7-9	TGTGCCAGCAGCTTGGGGCAGGGTCCGGAAGCTTTCTTT	CASSLGQGPEAFF
.	.	TRBJ1-2	TRBV19	TGTGCCAGTAGTATAGGACTTAACTATGGCTACACCTTC	CASSIGLNYGYTF
.	.	TRBJ1-2	TRBV21-1	TGTGCCAGCAGCAATAGAGATTCTGGCTACACCTTC	CASSNRDSGYTF
.	.	TRBJ1-1	TRBV12-3/TRBV12-4	TGTGCCAGCAGTTTTACGGACTGGACTGAAGCTTTCTTT	CASSFTDWTEAFF
.	.	TRBJ2-5	TRBV3-1/TRBV3-2	TGTGCCAGCAGCCCCAGCCTGCAGGGGATGGGTGAGACCCAGTACTTC	CASSPSLQGMGETQYF
.	TRBD2	TRBJ2-7	TRBV24-1	TGTGCCACCGCCGAGGGAGGGCACTCCTACGAGCAGTACTTC	CATAEGGHSYEQYF
few	.	TRBJ1-1	TRBV5-1	TGCGCCAGCAGCTTACTCTGGGGGGGCGAAAGTGAAGCTTTCTTT	CASSLLWGGESEAFF
.	.	TRBJ1-5	TRBV10-3	TGTGCCATCTGTGCGGGTCTTGGGGATCAGCCCCAGCATTTT	CAICAGLGDQPQHF
once	.	TRBJ2-3	TRBV6-6	TGTGCCAGCAAATCCACAGATACGCAGTATTTT	CASKSTDTQYF
.	.	TRBJ1-2	TRBV4-1	TGCGCCAGCAGCCGCGTGGTAGGGGAGAATGGCTACACCTTC	CASSRVVGENGYTF
.	TRBD1	TRBJ1-2	TRBV10-3	TGTGCCATCATAGGACAGGGGATCGTTACTGACTATGGCTACACCTTC	CAIIGQGIVTDYGYTF
.	.	TRBJ1-6	TRBV18	TGTGCCAGCTCACGAGGGGACCGTGGGAATTCACCCCTCCACTTT	CASSRGDRGNSPLHF
.	.	TRBJ2-2	TRBV5-6	TGTGCCAGCAGCTGGACAGTTGGGGAGCTGTTTTTT	CASSWTVGELFF
few	.	TRBJ1-1	TRBV7-2	TGTGCCAGCAGCCTTCAAGGACAGTCTGAAGCTTTCTTT	CASSLQGQSEAFF
.	.	TRBJ2-5	TRBV24-1	TGTGCCACCAGTGATGCCGGGACCCCGCGGGAGACCCAGTACTTC	CATSDAGTPRETQYF
.	TRBD1	TRBJ1-2	TRBV6-5	TGTGCCAGCAGAAAACAGGGGGAAGCTAACTATGGCTACACCTTC	CASRKQGEANYGYTF
.	.	TRBJ2-3	TRBV9	TGTGCCAGCAGCCCTGATGGGGGGCCCTACACAGATACGCAGTATTTT	CASSPDGGPYTDTQYF
.	TRBD1	TRBJ2-5	TRBV5-1	TGCGCCAGCACCAACCGGGACAGGGGGTTTCGAGAGACCCAGTACTTC	CASTNRDRGFRETQYF
.	.	TRBJ1-2	TRBV13	TGTGCCAGCAGCCCCATGGGCGACATCGTCCAACTCAGCTTC	CASSPMGDIVQLSF
.	.	TRBJ2-7	TRBV6-6	TGTGCCAGCGGGAGGGGGGAAATCGGCGAGCAGTACTTC	CASGRGEIGEQYF
.	.	TRBJ1-3	TRBV5-1	TGCGCCAGCAGCTTGGAGGGGCGGACGGGAAACACCATATATTTT	CASSLEGRTGNTIYF
.	TRBD1	TRBJ1-2	TRBV29-1	TGCAGCGTGGGGGGACAGAGCTATGGCTACACCTTC	CSVGGQSYGYTF
.	.	TRBJ1-1	TRBV30	TGTGCCTGGAGTGAGGAGCACACAAGTGGAGCTTTCTTT	CAWSEEHTSGAFF
.	TRBD1	TRBJ2-1	TRBV28	TGTGCCAGCAGTTTATCGCGACAGGGGAATGAGCAGTTCTTC	CASSLSRQGNEQFF
.	TRBD1	TRBJ1-1	TRBV4-1	TGCGCCAGCAGCCTCACACTGACAGGGCTGAACACTGAAGCTTTCTTT	CASSLTLTGLNTEAFF
.	TRBD1	TRBJ1-2	TRBV6-5	TGTGCCAGCAGTATGACAGGGGGTGGCTATGGCTACACCTTC	CASSMTGGGYGYTF
.	TRBD1	TRBJ1-1	TRBV6-2/TRBV6-3	TGTGCCAGCAGTTACCGAGGACAGGGTGGGATGAACACTGAAGCTTTCTTT	CASSYRGQGGMNTEAFF
.	.	TRBJ1-3	TRBV29-1	TGCAGCGTGAACGACGGGAACTCTGGAAACACCATATATTTT	CSVNDGNSGNTIYF
.	.	TRBJ1-1	TRBV7-9	TGTGCCAGCAGCCAAGAAACTTACACTGAAGCTTTCTTT	CASSQETYTEAFF
.	.	TRBJ2-1	TRBV18	TGTGCCAGCTCGTACAGCGGGTACGCCGGGGGAAATGAGCAGTTCTTC	CASSYSGYAGGNEQFF
.	.	TRBJ1-2	TRBV6-2/TRBV6-3	TGTGCCAGCAGTTCGGGTTATGGCTACACCTTC	CASSSGYGYTF
.	.	TRBJ2-1	TRBV7-2	TGTGCCAGCAGCCCACAGGGAGTTAGGAATGAGCAGTTCTTC	CASSPQGVRNEQFF
.	.	TRBJ2-1	TRBV29-1	TGCAGCGTTCGGGACCGGACCTTCCCTGGGCCCAATTACAATGAGCAGTTCTTC	CSVRDRTFPGPNYNEQFF
.	.	TRBJ2-5	TRBV4-1	TGCGCCAGCAGCCAAACTAGCCAAGAGACCCAGTACTTC	CASSQTSQETQYF
.	TRBD1	TRBJ2-6	TRBV19	TGTGCCAGTAGTATAGGTAGGGGGCAGTCTGGGGCCAACGTCCTGACTTTC	CASSIGRGQSGANVLTF
.	.	TRBJ1-3	TRBV15	TGTGCCACCAGCAGAGACAGGACTGGAAACACCATATATTTT	CATSRDRTGNTIYF
.	.	TRBJ2-1	TRBV7-9	TGTGCCAGCAGCCCTGGACGGAGCTCCTACAATGAGCAGTTCTTC	CASSPGRSSYNEQFF
.	.	TRBJ2-7	TRBV19	TGTGCCAGTAGTATAGATATCGGACAGCCTCCAATCTTC	CASSIDIGQPPIF
few	TRBD1	TRBJ2-3	TRBV5-8	TGTGCCAGCAGCTTGGGGACAGGGACAGATACGCAGTATTTT	CASSLGTGTDTQYF
.	.	TRBJ1-1	TRBV19	TGTGCCAGTAGTCCGGGGAACACTGAAGCTTTCTTT	CASSPGNTEAFF
.	.	TRBJ2-1	TRBV7-9	TGTGCCAGCAGCTTACAGGGGTTTAATGAGCAGTTCTTC	CASSLQGFNEQFF
.	TRBD2	TRBJ2-3	TRBV4-3	TGCGCCAGCAGCCTGGTTGTAGCGGGGGGGCCAGTGGATACGCAGTATTTT	CASSLVVAGGPVDTQYF
few	.	TRBJ2-7	TRBV7-9	TGTGCCAGCAGCTATGGGACTGCAGTTAACTACGAGCAGTACTTC	CASSYGTAVNYEQYF
.	.	TRBJ1-6	TRBV6-4	TGTGCCAGCAGTGACAGGTTTAATTCACCCCTCCACTTT	CASSDRFNSPLHF
few	.	TRBJ1-2	TRBV7-8	TGTGCCAGCAGCTTAGGTGGGGGGCTGGGGGACTATGGCTACACCTTC	CASSLGGGLGDYGYTF
.	TRBD1	TRBJ2-3	TRBV9	TGTGCCAGCAGCGGGACAGGAGGTCGGGATACGCAGTATTTT	CASSGTGGRDTQYF
.	.	TRBJ2-7	TRBV5-4	TGTGCCAGCAGTTTTGCGAAGGGGTCCTACGAGCAGTACTTC	CASSFAKGSYEQYF
.	.	TRBJ1-2	TRBV28	TGTGCCAGCATCGGGGGGCTAGACTATGGCTACACCTTC	CASIGGLDYGYTF
.	TRBD2	TRBJ2-1	TRBV4-3	TGCGCCAGCAGCCTTACCTTTTCCCGCGGGGGGAGCTCCTACAATGAGCAGTTCTTC	CASSLTFSRGGSSYNEQFF
.	.	TRBJ1-2	TRBV30	TGTGCCTGGAGTGTAGGGTCTCGGAGTATCTATGGCTACACCTTC	CAWSVGSRSIYGYTF
.	.	TRBJ1-4	TRBV7-2	TGTGCCAGCAGCCCACGGAAAGGGGGGGATGAAAAACTGTTTTTT	CASSPRKGGDEKLFF
.	TRBD1	TRBJ1-2	TRBV2	TGTGCCAGCAGTGAACAGGGGGCGCGCGGCATCTATGGCTACACCTTC	CASSEQGARGIYGYTF